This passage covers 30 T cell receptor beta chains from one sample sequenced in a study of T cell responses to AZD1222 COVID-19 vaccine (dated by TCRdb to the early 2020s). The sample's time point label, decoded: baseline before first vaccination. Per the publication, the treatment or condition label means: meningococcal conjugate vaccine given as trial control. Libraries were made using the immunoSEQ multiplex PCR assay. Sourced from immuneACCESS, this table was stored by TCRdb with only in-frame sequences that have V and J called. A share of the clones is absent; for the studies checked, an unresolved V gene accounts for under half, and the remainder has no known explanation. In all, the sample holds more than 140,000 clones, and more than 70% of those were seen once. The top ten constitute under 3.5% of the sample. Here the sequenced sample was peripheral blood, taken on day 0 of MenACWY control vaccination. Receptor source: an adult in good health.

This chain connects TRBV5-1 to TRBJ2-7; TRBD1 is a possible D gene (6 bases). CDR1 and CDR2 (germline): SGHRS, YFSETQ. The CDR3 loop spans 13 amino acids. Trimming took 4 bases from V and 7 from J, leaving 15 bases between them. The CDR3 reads CASSPQGFGEQYF. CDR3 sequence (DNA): TGCGCCAGCAGCCCCCAGGGGTTTGGTGAGCAGTACTTC. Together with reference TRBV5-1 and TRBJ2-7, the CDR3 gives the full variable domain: KAGVTQTPRYLIKTRGQQVTLSCSPISGHRSVSWYQQTPGQGLQFLFEYFSETQRNKGNFPGRFSGRQFSNSRSEMNVSTLELGDSALYLCASSPQGFGEQYFGPGTRLTVT.

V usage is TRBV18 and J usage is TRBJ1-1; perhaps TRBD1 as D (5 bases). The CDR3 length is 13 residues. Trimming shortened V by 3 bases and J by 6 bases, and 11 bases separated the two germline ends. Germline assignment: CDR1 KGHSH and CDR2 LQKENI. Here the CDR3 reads CASSPSGDSEAFF. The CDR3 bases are TGTGCCAGCTCACCGTCGGGGGACTCTGAAGCTTTCTTT.

The CDR3 bases are TGTGCCAGCAGCGTAGGTGGGACGGCCACATATGGCTACACCTTC. Protein: CASSVGGTATYGYTF. The chain uses TRBV9 and TRBJ1-2; tentative D call: TRBD1 (5 bases). CDR1 is SGDLS and CDR2 is YYNGEE in the germline V gene. CDR3 length: 15 amino acids. V was pared by 0 bases and J by 5 bases, with 14 bases between.

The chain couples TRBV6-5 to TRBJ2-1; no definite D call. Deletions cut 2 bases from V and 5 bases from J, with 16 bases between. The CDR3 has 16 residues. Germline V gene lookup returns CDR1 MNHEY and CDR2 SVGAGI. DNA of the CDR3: TGTGCCAGCAGTTACGACGGGCTCCGCTTGGACAATGAGCAGTTCTTC. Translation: CASSYDGLRLDNEQFF.

DNA for the CDR3: TGTGCCAGCAGCGGCCGACAGGGCACTGAAGCTTTCTTT. Its translation: CASSGRQGTEAFF. The rearrangement joins TRBV5-5 to TRBJ1-1; 7 bases fit TRBD1. After removal of 4 bases from V and 4 bases from J, the junction contained 4 bases not matched to a gene. Germline V CDR1 and CDR2: SGHKS, YYEKEE (reference sequence). The CDR3 is 13 amino acids.

The CDR3 DNA reads TGTGCCAGCAGCGTAGGAGGTTACGAGCAGTACTTC. Encoded protein: CASSVGGYEQYF. This chain connects TRBV9 to TRBJ2-7, with no clear D. This CDR3 spans 12 amino acids. The V and J ends lost 0 bases and 4 bases respectively, with 5 bases between them. CDR1 SGDLS and CDR2 YYNGEE come from the germline V gene. Filled out from reference TRBV9 and TRBJ2-7, the complete variable domain reads DSGVTQTPKHLITATGQRVTLRCSPRSGDLSVYWYQQSLDQGLQFLIQYYNGEERAKGNILERFSAQQFPDLHSELNLSSLELGDSALYFCASSVGGYEQYFGPGTRLTVT.

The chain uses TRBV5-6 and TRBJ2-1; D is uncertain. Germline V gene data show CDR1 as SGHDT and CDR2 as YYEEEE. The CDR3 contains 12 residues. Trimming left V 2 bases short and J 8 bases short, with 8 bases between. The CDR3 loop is CASSFEPDEQFF. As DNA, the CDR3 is TGTGCCAGCAGCTTCGAACCCGATGAGCAGTTCTTC. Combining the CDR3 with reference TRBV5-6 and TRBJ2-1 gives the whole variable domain DAGVTQSPTHLIKTRGQQVTLRCSPKSGHDTVSWYQQALGQGPQFIFQYYEEEERQRGNFPDRFSGHQFPNYSSELNVNALLLGDSALYLCASSFEPDEQFFGPGTRLTVL.

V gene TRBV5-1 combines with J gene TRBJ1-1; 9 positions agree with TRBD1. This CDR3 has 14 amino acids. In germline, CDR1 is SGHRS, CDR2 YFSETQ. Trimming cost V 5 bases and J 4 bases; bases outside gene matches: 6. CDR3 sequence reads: CASRGQGSSTEAFF. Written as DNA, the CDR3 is TGCGCCAGCAGGGGACAGGGATCAAGCACTGAAGCTTTCTTT.

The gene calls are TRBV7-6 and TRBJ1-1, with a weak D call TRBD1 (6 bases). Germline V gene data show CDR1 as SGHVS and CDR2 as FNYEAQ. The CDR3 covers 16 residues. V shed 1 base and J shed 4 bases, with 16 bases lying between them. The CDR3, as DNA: TGTGCCAGCAGCTTAGTGCAGGGTGGGGGCCTCACTGAAGCTTTCTTT. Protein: CASSLVQGGGLTEAFF.

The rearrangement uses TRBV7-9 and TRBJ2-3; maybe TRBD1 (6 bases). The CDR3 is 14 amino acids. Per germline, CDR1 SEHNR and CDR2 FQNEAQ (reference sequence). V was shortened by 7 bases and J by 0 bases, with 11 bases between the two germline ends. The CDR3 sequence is CASTTGTSTDTQYF. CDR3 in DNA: TGTGCCAGCACCACCGGGACAAGCACAGATACGCAGTATTTT. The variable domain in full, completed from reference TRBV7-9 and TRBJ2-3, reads DTGVSQNPRHKITKRGQNVTFRCDPISEHNRLYWYRQTLGQGPEFLTYFQNEAQLEKSRLLSDRFSAERPKGSFSTLEIQRTEQGDSAMYLCASTTGTSTDTQYFGPGTRLTVL.

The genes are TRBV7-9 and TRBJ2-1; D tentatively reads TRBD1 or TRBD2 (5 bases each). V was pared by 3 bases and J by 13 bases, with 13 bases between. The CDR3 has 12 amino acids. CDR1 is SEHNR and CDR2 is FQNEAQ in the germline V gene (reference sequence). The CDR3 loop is CASSFWGTAQFF. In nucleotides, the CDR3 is TGTGCCAGCAGCTTCTGGGGGACGGCACAGTTCTTC.

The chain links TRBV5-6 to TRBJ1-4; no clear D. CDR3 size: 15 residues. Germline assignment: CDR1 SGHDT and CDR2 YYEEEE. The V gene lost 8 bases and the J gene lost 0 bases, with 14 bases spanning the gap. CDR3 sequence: CAREPGSSTNEKLFF. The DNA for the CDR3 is TGTGCCAGAGAGCCCGGGTCTTCAACTAATGAAAAACTGTTTTTT.

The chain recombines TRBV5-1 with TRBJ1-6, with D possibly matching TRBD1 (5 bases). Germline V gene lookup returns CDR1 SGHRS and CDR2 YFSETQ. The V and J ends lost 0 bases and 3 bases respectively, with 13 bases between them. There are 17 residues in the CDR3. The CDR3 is CASSLAQGGSYNSPLHF. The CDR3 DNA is TGCGCCAGCAGCTTGGCCCAGGGCGGCAGCTATAATTCACCCCTCCACTTT.

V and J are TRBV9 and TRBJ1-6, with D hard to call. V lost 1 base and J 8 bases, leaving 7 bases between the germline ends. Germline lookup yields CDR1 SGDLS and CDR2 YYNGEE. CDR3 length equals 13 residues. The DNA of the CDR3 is TGTGCCAGCAGCGTATGGAGGGATTCACCCCTCCACTTT. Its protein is CASSVWRDSPLHF.

CDR3 sequence (DNA): TGTGCCAGCAGCCGGGGACAGGGGGCTTACGAGCAGTACTTC. Its protein product is CASSRGQGAYEQYF. The rearrangement uses TRBV14 and TRBJ2-7; TRBD1 agrees at 12 bases. There are 14 residues in the CDR3. V lost 4 bases, J lost 4 bases, and 2 bases stayed unmatched. Germline CDR1 is SGHDN and CDR2 is FVKESK.

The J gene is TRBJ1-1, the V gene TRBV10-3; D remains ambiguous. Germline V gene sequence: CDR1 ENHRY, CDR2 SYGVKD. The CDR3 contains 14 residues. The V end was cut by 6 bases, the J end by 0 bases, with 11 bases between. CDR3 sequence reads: CAISVQPMNTEAFF. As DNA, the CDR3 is TGTGCCATCAGCGTACAGCCTATGAACACTGAAGCTTTCTTT.

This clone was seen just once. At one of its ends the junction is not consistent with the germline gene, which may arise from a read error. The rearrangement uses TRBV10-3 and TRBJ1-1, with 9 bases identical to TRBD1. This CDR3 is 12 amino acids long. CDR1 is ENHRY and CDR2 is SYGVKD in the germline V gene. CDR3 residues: CAISEDGTGLAF. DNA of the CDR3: TGTGCCATCAGTGAGGATGGGACAGGGCTTGCCTTT.

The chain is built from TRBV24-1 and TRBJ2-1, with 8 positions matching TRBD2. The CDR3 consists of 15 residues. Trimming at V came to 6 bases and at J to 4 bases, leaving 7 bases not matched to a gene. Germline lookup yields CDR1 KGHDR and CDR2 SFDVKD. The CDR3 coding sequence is TGTGCCACCAGTTTACGGGGGGGCTCTTACAATGAGCAGTTCTTC. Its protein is CATSLRGGSYNEQFF.

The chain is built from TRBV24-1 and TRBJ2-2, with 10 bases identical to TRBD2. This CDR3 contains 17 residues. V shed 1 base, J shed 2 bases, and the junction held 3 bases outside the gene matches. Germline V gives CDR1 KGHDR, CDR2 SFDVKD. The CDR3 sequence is CATSDFSLAGNTGELFF. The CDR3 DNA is TGTGCCACCAGTGATTTTTCACTAGCGGGAAACACCGGGGAGCTGTTTTTT.

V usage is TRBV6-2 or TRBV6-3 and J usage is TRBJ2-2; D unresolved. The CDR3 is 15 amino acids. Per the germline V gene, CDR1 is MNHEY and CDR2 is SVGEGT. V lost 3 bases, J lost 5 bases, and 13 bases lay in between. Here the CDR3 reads CASSYEVRMTGELFF. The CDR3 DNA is TGTGCCAGCAGTTATGAAGTCAGGATGACCGGGGAGCTGTTTTTT.

CDR3 in DNA: TGCGCCAGCAGCCAAGTCAAGGCAGGCGGGGGCACTGAAGCTTTCTTT. Translated: CASSQVKAGGGTEAFF. The rearrangement links TRBV4-3 to TRBJ1-1; tentatively, D is TRBD1 (5 bases). The germline V gene encodes CDR1 LGHNA and CDR2 YSLEER. The CDR3 covers 16 residues. V gave up 1 base and J gave up 4 bases, with 16 bases separating them.

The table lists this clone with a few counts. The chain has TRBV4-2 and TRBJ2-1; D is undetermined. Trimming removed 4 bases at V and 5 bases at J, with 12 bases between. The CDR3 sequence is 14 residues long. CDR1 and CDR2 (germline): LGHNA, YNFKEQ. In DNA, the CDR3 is TGTGCCAGCAGCCTTCAGAGCCGGGACAATGAGCAGTTCTTC. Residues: CASSLQSRDNEQFF.

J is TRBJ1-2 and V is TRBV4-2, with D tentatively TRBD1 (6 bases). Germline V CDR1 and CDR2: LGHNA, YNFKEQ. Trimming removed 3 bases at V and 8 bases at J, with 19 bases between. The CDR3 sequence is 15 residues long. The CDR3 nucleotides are TGTGCCAGCAGCCAGGATCCCACAGGGCGGGGAGGCTACACCTTC. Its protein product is CASSQDPTGRGGYTF.

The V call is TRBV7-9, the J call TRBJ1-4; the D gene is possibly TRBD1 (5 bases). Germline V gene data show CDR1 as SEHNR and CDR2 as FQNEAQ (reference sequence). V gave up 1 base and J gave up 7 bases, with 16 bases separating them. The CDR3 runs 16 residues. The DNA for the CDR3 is TGTGCCAGCAGCTTAGGGCAGGGACGGCGCTCTGAAAAACTGTTTTTT. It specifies CASSLGQGRRSEKLFF.

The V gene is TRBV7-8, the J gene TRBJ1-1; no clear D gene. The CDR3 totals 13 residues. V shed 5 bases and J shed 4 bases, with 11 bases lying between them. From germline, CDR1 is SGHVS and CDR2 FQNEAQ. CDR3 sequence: CASSSSEVTEAFF. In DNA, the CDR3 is TGTGCCAGCAGCAGCTCCGAGGTCACTGAAGCTTTCTTT.

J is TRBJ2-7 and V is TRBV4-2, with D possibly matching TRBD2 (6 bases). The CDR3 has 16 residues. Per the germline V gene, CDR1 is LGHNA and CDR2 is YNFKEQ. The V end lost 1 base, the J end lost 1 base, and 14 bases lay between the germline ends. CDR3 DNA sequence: TGTGCCAGCAGCCAAGGCCGCCGGGACTTGTCCTACGAGCAGTACTTC. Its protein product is CASSQGRRDLSYEQYF.

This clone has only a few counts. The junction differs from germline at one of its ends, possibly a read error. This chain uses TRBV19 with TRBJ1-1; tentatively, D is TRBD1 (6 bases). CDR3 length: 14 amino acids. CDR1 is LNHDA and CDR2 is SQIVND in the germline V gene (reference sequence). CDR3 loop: CASSPQGTLTVAFF. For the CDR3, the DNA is TGTGCCAGTAGTCCCCAGGGGACTCTGACTGTAGCTTTCTTT.

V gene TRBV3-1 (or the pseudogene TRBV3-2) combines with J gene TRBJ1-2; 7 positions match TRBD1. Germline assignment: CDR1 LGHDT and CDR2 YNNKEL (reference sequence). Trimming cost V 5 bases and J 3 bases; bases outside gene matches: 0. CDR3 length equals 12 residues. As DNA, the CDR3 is TGTGCCAGCAGCACAGGGGACTATGGCTACACCTTC. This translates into CASSTGDYGYTF.

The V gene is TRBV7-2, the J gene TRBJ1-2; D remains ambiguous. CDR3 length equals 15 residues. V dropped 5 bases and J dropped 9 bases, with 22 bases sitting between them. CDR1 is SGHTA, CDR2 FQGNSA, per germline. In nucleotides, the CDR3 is TGTGCCAGCAGCCCCCGGGTAGGGATGGGTAATAGCTACACCTTC. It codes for CASSPRVGMGNSYTF.

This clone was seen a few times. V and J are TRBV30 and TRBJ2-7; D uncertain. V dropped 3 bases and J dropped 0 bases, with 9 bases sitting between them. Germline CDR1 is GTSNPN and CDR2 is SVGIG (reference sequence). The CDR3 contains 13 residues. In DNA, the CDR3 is TGTGCCTGGAGCGACGGTAGCTCCTACGAGCAGTACTTC. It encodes CAWSDGSSYEQYF.